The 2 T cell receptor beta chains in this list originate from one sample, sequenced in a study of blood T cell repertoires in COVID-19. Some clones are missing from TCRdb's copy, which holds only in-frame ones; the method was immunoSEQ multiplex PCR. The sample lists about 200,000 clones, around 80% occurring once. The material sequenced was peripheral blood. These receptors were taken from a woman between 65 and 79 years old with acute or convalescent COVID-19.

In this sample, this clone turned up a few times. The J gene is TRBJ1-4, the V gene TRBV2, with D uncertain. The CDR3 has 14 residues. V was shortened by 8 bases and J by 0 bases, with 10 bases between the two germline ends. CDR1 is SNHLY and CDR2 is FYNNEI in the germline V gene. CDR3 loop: CASVKETTNEKLFF. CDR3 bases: TGTGCCAGCGTTAAGGAGACAACTAATGAAAAACTGTTTTTT.

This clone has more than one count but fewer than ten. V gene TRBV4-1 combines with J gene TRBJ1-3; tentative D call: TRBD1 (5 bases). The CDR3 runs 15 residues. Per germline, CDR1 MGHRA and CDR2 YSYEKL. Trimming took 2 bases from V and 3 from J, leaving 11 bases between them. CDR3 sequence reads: CASSQSGTYGNTIYF. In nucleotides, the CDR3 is TGCGCCAGCAGCCAATCCGGGACTTATGGAAACACCATATATTTT.